The next 17 T cell receptor beta chains were all read from a single sample in a study of radiotherapy plus CTLA-4 blockade in lung cancer. Data came from immunoSEQ multiplex PCR; TCRdb stores just in-frame clones and leaves some out. Found here are around 56,000 clones, approximately 79% of them singletons; the top ten hold over 15%. This material consisted of peripheral blood, taken from a patient treated with radiotherapy plus ipilimumab. These receptor sequences come from a human donor with non-small cell lung cancer who had a complete response to radiotherapy plus ipilimumab.

This clone was counted a single time. DNA for the CDR3: TGTGCCAGCAGCCAACAAAGGGCAGGGAACTATGGCTACACCTTC. The encoded protein is CASSQQRAGNYGYTF. The rearrangement uses TRBV14 and TRBJ1-2; the D gene is possibly TRBD1 (5 bases). The germline gives CDR1 SGHDN, CDR2 FVKESK. This CDR3 contains 15 residues. Trimming shortened V by 2 bases and J by 2 bases, and 12 bases separated the two germline ends.

The genes are TRBV9 and TRBJ2-1; possible D gene TRBD1, 6 bases. This CDR3 comprises 16 residues. The ends were cut back, 1 base at V and 0 bases at J, with 11 bases in the middle. Per germline, CDR1 SGDLS and CDR2 YYNGEE. CDR3 DNA sequence: TGTGCCAGCAGCGTAAGTACAGGGAGCTCCTACAATGAGCAGTTCTTC. Its protein is CASSVSTGSSYNEQFF.

This chain uses TRBV11-2 with TRBJ1-2; D might be TRBD1 (6 bases). This CDR3 is 16 amino acids long. From germline, CDR1 is SGHAT and CDR2 FQNNGV. The V end lost 6 bases, the J end lost 1 base, and 18 bases lay between the germline ends. The CDR3 loop is CASRVTTGRGNYGYTF. The DNA of the CDR3 is TGTGCCAGCAGGGTTACAACAGGGAGGGGTAACTATGGCTACACCTTC.

This sequence joins TRBV10-3 and TRBJ2-3; D is unclear. V was shortened by 0 bases and J by 0 bases, with 7 bases between the two germline ends. The CDR3 is made up of 15 amino acids. Germline V gene lookup returns CDR1 ENHRY and CDR2 SYGVKD. The CDR3 is CAISESILSTDTQYF. The CDR3 DNA sequence: TGTGCCATCAGTGAGTCCATTCTAAGCACAGATACGCAGTATTTT.

This clone appeared a few times. This sequence joins TRBV2 and TRBJ1-5; TRBD1 matches 7 bases. V trimming: 6 bases; J trimming: 0 bases; junction bases outside the gene matches: 11. Germline assignment: CDR1 SNHLY and CDR2 FYNNEI. The CDR3 contains 17 residues. This CDR3 is CASRDGTARYSNQPQHF. CDR3 DNA sequence: TGTGCCAGCAGGGATGGGACAGCCAGATATAGCAATCAGCCCCAGCATTTT.

The chain has TRBV7-2 and TRBJ2-5, with TRBD2 matching 7 bases. The V segment lost 5 bases and the J segment 5 bases; nucleotides outside the gene matches: 14. Germline values: CDR1 SGHTA, CDR2 FQGNSA. This CDR3 has 16 amino acids. This chain's CDR3 is CASSPQSTGGWETQYF. CDR3 nucleotides: TGTGCCAGCAGCCCCCAAAGCACGGGGGGTTGGGAGACCCAGTACTTC. Supplemented by reference TRBV7-2 and TRBJ2-5, the full variable domain reads GAGVSQSPSNKVTEKGKDVELRCDPISGHTALYWYRQSLGQGLEFLIYFQGNSAPDKSGLPSDRFSAERTGGSVSTLTIQRTQQEDSAVYLCASSPQSTGGWETQYFGPGTRLLVL.

The chain employs TRBV5-1 and TRBJ2-2; no clear D. Germline CDR1 reads SGHRS; CDR2 reads YFSETQ. There are 15 residues in the CDR3. Trimming cost V 0 bases and J 6 bases, with 12 bases left between them. DNA for the CDR3: TGCGCCAGCAGCTTGGCCCCACCCCCAGCCGGGGAGCTGTTTTTT. This translates into CASSLAPPPAGELFF.

This sequence joins TRBV7-2 and TRBJ1-5; 11 nucleotides line up with TRBD1. CDR1 is SGHTA and CDR2 is FQGNSA in the germline V gene. With 5 bases clipped from V and 7 bases from J, the junction kept 7 bases outside the gene matches. CDR3 length: 15 amino acids. The CDR3 region has the DNA TGTGCCAGCAGCAGGGACAGGGGGTCGGGACAGCCCCAGCATTTT. Its translation is CASSRDRGSGQPQHF.

The gene calls are TRBV6-6 and TRBJ1-2; the D is unclear. In germline, CDR1 is MNHNY, CDR2 SVGAGI (reference sequence). This CDR3 spans 10 amino acids. Trimming stripped 7 bases from V and 7 bases from J, with 7 bases between. This CDR3 is CASTGGGYTF. CDR3 nucleotide sequence: TGTGCCAGCACCGGAGGTGGCTACACCTTC.

The chain couples TRBV2 to TRBJ1-2; 8 nucleotides align to TRBD1. This CDR3 spans 13 amino acids. V lost 6 bases and J lost 6; bases outside the gene matches: 6. The germline V gene encodes CDR1 SNHLY and CDR2 FYNNEI. The CDR3 is CASSLRGRDGYTF. DNA for the CDR3: TGTGCCAGCAGCCTCAGGGGGCGCGATGGCTACACCTTC.

The rearrangement uses TRBV6-5 and TRBJ1-4, with a possible D match to TRBD1 (5 bases). With 7 bases removed from V and 7 bases from J, the gap between germline ends came to 13 bases. The CDR3 extends over 13 amino acids. Germline V lookup: CDR1 MNHEY, CDR2 SVGAGI. For the CDR3, the DNA is TGTGCCAGCAAGGGGATCTGGGGTGAAAAACTGTTTTTT. Amino acid sequence: CASKGIWGEKLFF.

V and J are TRBV12-5 and TRBJ1-1, with a possible D match to TRBD1 (5 bases). CDR1 is LGHNT and CDR2 is FRNRAP in the germline V gene. V was cut by 5 bases and J by 13 bases, with 14 bases left in between. The CDR3 contains 11 residues. CDR3: CASGQSGRGFF. CDR3 DNA sequence: TGTGCTAGTGGTCAATCCGGGAGGGGTTTCTTT.

This clone has a single count. The gene calls are TRBV6-5 and TRBJ2-2; D remains unclear. The CDR3 loop spans 13 amino acids. V lost 2 bases and J lost 5, with 6 bases in between. The germline V gene encodes CDR1 MNHEY and CDR2 SVGAGI. Here the CDR3 reads CASSYVETGELFF. In DNA form, the CDR3 reads TGTGCCAGCAGTTACGTTGAGACCGGGGAGCTGTTTTTT.

This rearrangement joins TRBV5-1 to TRBJ1-3, with 10 nucleotides matching TRBD1. The V gene's germline CDR1 is SGHRS and CDR2 YFSETQ. The V gene end was trimmed by 0 bases and the J gene end by 3 bases; junction bases not matched to a gene: 3. The CDR3 runs to 16 residues. CDR3 region: CASSLGQGADGNTIYF. CDR3 in DNA: TGCGCCAGCAGCTTGGGACAGGGGGCCGATGGAAACACCATATATTTT. Full variable domain (remainder filled in from reference TRBV5-1 and TRBJ1-3): KAGVTQTPRYLIKTRGQQVTLSCSPISGHRSVSWYQQTPGQGLQFLFEYFSETQRNKGNFPGRFSGRQFSNSRSEMNVSTLELGDSALYLCASSLGQGADGNTIYFGEGSWLTVV.

The CDR3 DNA reads TGTGCTAGTGCCCGGGACAGGGGCATATATTTT. It is translated as CASARDRGIYF. The chain has TRBV12-5 and TRBJ1-3, with 10 bases aligning to TRBD1. Germline trimming cut 7 bases from V and 12 bases from J; bases unmatched to any gene: 3. Germline lookup yields CDR1 LGHNT and CDR2 FRNRAP. This CDR3 comprises 11 residues.

In the case of this clone: No conserved phenylalanine or tryptophan is present at the end of the CDR3, so a read error is the likely explanation. The V call is TRBV2, the J call TRBJ2-7, with 9 bases fitting TRBD1. Germline-derived CDR1 and CDR2 are SNHLY and FYNNEI. V lost 6 bases and J lost 5; bases outside the gene matches: 8. This CDR3 is 14 amino acids long. The CDR3: CASRLDRGGHEQYI. The DNA of the CDR3 is TGTGCCAGCAGGTTGGACAGGGGTGGACACGAGCAGTACATC.

The chain recombines TRBV9 with TRBJ2-6; 12 bases match TRBD1. V lost 3 bases, J lost 1 base, and 11 bases stayed unmatched. The germline V gene encodes CDR1 SGDLS and CDR2 YYNGEE. CDR3 length: 20 amino acids. The CDR3 loop is CASSEAISGQGASGANVLTF. The CDR3 nucleotides are TGTGCCAGCAGCGAAGCTATATCGGGACAGGGGGCATCTGGGGCCAACGTCCTGACTTTC.